These T cell receptor beta chains were read from a single sample in a study of tumor-infiltrating lymphocytes in localized non-small cell lung cancer. The repertoire was sequenced with immunoSEQ multiplex PCR; TCRdb's copy has only in-frame clones and lacks some. The sample yields roughly 15,000 clones, 65% to 75% seen once. The specimen was lung tumor tissue. These TCRs come from a human donor with non-small cell lung cancer. Both conserved end residues are trimmed from each CDR3.

V gene	J gene	CDR3 protein
TRBV6-6	TRBJ2-7	ASSYTVGGGHEQY
TRBV11-2	TRBJ2-1	ASGRGDNEQF
TRBV5-1	TRBJ1-2	ASSLDPSWDRGGYT
TRBV7-6	TRBJ1-2	ASSSRTGGGYT
TRBV6-1	TRBJ1-2	ASSETPRVGYGYT
TRBV11-2	TRBJ1-3	ASSWLEPATIY
TRBV18	TRBJ2-7	ASSPLGQGRHEQY
TRBV10-3	TRBJ1-3	ANRDAAGNTIY
TRBV2	TRBJ1-2	ASSGGGERRGYT
TRBV11-3	TRBJ2-7	ASSLNQGLSSYEQY
TRBV28	TRBJ1-1	ASSPQGRGTEAF
TRBV5-1	TRBJ1-1	ASSSLENTEAF
TRBV28	TRBJ2-7	ASRSLGTGVHEQY
TRBV7-2	TRBJ1-1	ASSFFGAAEAF
TRBV30	TRBJ1-2	AWKGQGSGGYT
TRBV6-1	TRBJ2-7	ASSEREPYEQY
TRBV30	TRBJ2-4	ASGPSGSKNIQY
TRBV7-9	TRBJ2-5	ASSFREGETQY
TRBV7-2	TRBJ2-1	ASSLIQGYYNEQF
TRBV2	TRBJ2-3	ASRTGQGTDTQY
TRBV6-4	TRBJ2-1	ASSEIGGQYNEQF
TRBV2	TRBJ2-2	ASRGWDYTGELF
TRBV6-1	TRBJ1-2	ASRAREGQDSGYT
TRBV6-5	TRBJ2-1	ASSYSSRGYNEQF
TRBV2	TRBJ2-3	ASSEGTTSTDTQY
TRBV5-6	TRBJ2-5	ASSSSVGAGGFETQY
TRBV28	TRBJ2-2	ASSLKLQGVGELF
TRBV6-6	TRBJ2-7	ASREGQQLYEQY
TRBV7-3	TRBJ2-1	ASSLKRLTSGSPDEQF
TRBV27	TRBJ1-5	ASRLGGFGNQPQH
TRBV11-2	TRBJ1-5	ASSISTGEGQPQH
TRBV21-1	TRBJ1-2	ASSGHRDGGSYGYT